A single sample gave rise to the 10 T cell receptor beta chains below, sequenced in a study of shared clonotypes between healthy human individuals. The assay was immunoSEQ multiplex PCR, and TCRdb's table has in-frame clones only and misses some. The sample consists of about a million clones, about 75% of them appearing once. Input material: memory CD4+ T cells sorted from blood. Stated subset: CD45RA-negative fraction. The receptors originated from a man aged 18 to 29 in good health.

The chain uses TRBV7-2 and TRBJ2-3; no definite D call. This CDR3 has 15 amino acids. Germline V gene lookup returns CDR1 SGHTA and CDR2 FQGNSA. V was clipped by 6 bases and J by 0 bases, with 13 bases between them. CDR3 in amino acids: CASRNGMGSTDTQYF. The CDR3 nucleotides read TGTGCCAGCAGAAATGGGATGGGGAGCACAGATACGCAGTATTTT.

This clone appeared a few times. This chain joins TRBV28 and TRBJ2-7; perhaps D is TRBD1 or TRBD2 (5 bases each). The CDR3 runs to 14 residues. V lost 5 bases to trimming and J lost 3 bases, with 14 bases between them. Germline lookup yields CDR1 MDHEN and CDR2 SYDVKM. CDR3 coding DNA: TGTGCCAGCAGTATGACGGGACGAGACTACGAGCAGTACTTC. Translating it yields CASSMTGRDYEQYF.

This clone came up once. The rearrangement joins TRBV19 to TRBJ1-1, with a tentative D call TRBD1 (5 bases). The CDR3 runs 14 residues. CDR1 and CDR2 from the germline V gene are LNHDA and SQIVND (reference sequence). Between the trimmed V and J ends, which lost 2 bases and 6 bases, there was a span of 13 bases. The CDR3 DNA reads as TGTGCCAGTAGTATATCAGGGAGGATGGCTGAAGCTTTCTTT. Its translation: CASSISGRMAEAFF.

V gene TRBV2 combines with J gene TRBJ2-5; D gene uncertain. V was pared by 6 bases and J by 2 bases, with 10 bases between. The CDR3 has 13 residues. Germline-derived CDR1 and CDR2 are SNHLY and FYNNEI. DNA of the CDR3: TGTGCCAGCAGGGGCAGGATTCAAGAGACCCAGTACTTC. This codes for CASRGRIQETQYF.

V gene TRBV7-2 combines with J gene TRBJ2-7; 9 nucleotides line up with TRBD1. Germline lookup yields CDR1 SGHTA and CDR2 FQGNSA. Unmatched junction bases numbered 7, after V lost 5 bases and J lost 2 bases. The CDR3 is made up of 15 amino acids. The CDR3: CASSGTGTGTYEQYF. The CDR3 region has the DNA TGTGCCAGCAGCGGAACCGGGACAGGGACCTACGAGCAGTACTTC.

The sample holds many counts of this clone. Other DNA sequences in the same sample also yield this CDR3. The chain couples TRBV19 to TRBJ1-2; maybe TRBD1 (6 bases). V shed 3 bases and J shed 4 bases, with 12 bases lying between them. This CDR3 is 14 amino acids long. Looked up from germline, CDR1 is LNHDA and CDR2 is SQIVND (reference sequence). The CDR3 nucleotides read TGTGCCAGTAGTATCGGACAGCTCTTCTATGGCTACACCTTC. Translating it yields CASSIGQLFYGYTF. The variable domain in full, with the rest retrieved from reference TRBV19 and TRBJ1-2, is DGGITQSPKYLFRKEGQNVTLSCEQNLNHDAMYWYRQDPGQGLRLIYYSQIVNDFQKGDIAEGYSVSREKKESFPLTVTSAQKNPTAFYLCASSIGQLFYGYTFGSGTRLTVV.

This clone has just a few counts. The chain carries TRBV5-1 and TRBJ2-2, with D possibly being TRBD1 or TRBD2 (5 bases each). The CDR3 sequence is 16 residues long. Trimming cost V 4 bases and J 2 bases, with 15 bases left between them. Germline V gene lookup returns CDR1 SGHRS and CDR2 YFSETQ. The CDR3 nucleotides read TGCGCCAGCAGCCCGGCCGGGACGATTAACACCGGGGAGCTGTTTTTT. This gives the protein CASSPAGTINTGELFF. The whole variable domain, remainder taken from reference TRBV5-1 and TRBJ2-2, is KAGVTQTPRYLIKTRGQQVTLSCSPISGHRSVSWYQQTPGQGLQFLFEYFSETQRNKGNFPGRFSGRQFSNSRSEMNVSTLELGDSALYLCASSPAGTINTGELFFGEGSRLTVL.

This clone showed up many times. Other DNA sequences in the sample encode the same CDR3. The chain has TRBV6-6 and TRBJ1-3, with D possibly TRBD1 on 5 matching bases. V lost 6 bases and J lost 0, with 9 bases in between. CDR3 length: 14 amino acids. Germline V gives CDR1 MNHNY, CDR2 SVGAGI (reference sequence). The CDR3 DNA reads as TGTGCCAGCAGCTACGGGGGCTCTGGAAACACCATATATTTT. It translates to CASSYGGSGNTIYF.

V gene TRBV6-1 combines with J gene TRBJ2-3; a possible D gene is TRBD2 (5 bases). Trimming took 7 bases from V and 2 from J, leaving 13 bases between them. The CDR3 totals 14 residues. The V gene's germline CDR1 is MNHNS and CDR2 SASEGT. The CDR3: CASNRISVTDTQYF. The CDR3 DNA reads TGTGCCAGCAATCGGATTAGCGTCACAGATACGCAGTATTTT.

This CDR3 is CASSYRDTGGYTF. The CDR3 region has the DNA TGTGCCAGCAGTTATCGGGACACGGGAGGCTACACCTTC. The chain combines TRBV6-5 with TRBJ1-2, with D maybe TRBD1 (6 bases). The CDR3 sequence is 13 residues long. The germline V gene encodes CDR1 MNHEY and CDR2 SVGAGI. V gave up 3 bases and J gave up 8 bases, with 13 bases separating them.